Following are 2 T cell receptor beta chains from one sample sequenced in a study of cytomegalovirus exposure and HLA in healthy donors (dated by TCRdb to about 2017). Library method: the immunoSEQ multiplex PCR assay. For the multiplex PCR, a mixture combining 60 forward primers for TCR Vbeta segments and 13 reverse primers for TCR Jbeta segments was used. TCRdb carries this immuneACCESS record with in-frame sequences only. Its versions omit some clonotypes, under half of them owing to an unresolved V gene in the studies checked, with the rest unexplained. Within this sample are 150,000 or so clones, with 70% to 80% of them counted one time only. The ten largest clones represent roughly 8% of the sample. Material: PBMCs. These receptor sequences come from a man aged 25-40 years in good health and CMV-seropositive.

The chain recombines TRBV28 with TRBJ1-2; 10 nucleotides match TRBD1. J lost 3 bases, V lost 6 bases, and 7 bases had no gene match. The V gene's germline CDR1 is MDHEN and CDR2 SYDVKM. The length of the CDR3 is 15 residues. The CDR3 protein is CASRLRQGAHYGYTF. The CDR3 DNA sequence: TGTGCCAGCAGACTTCGACAGGGGGCACACTATGGCTACACCTTC.

The J gene is TRBJ1-1, the V gene TRBV28, with D unclear. This CDR3 is 14 amino acids long. CDR1 is MDHEN and CDR2 is SYDVKM in the germline V gene. V was shortened by 6 bases and J by 1 base, with 12 bases between the two germline ends. CDR3 in DNA: TGTGCCAGCAGCCTTACAAGACAGAACACTGAAGCTTTCTTT. It codes for CASSLTRQNTEAFF.